Listed below are T cell receptor beta chains from one sample, sequenced in a study of cytomegalovirus exposure and HLA in healthy donors. The assay was immunoSEQ multiplex PCR, and TCRdb's table has in-frame clones only and misses some. The sample contains about 100,000 clones, roughly 79% of which appear only once. Sequenced material: PBMCs. Source of these receptors: a woman between 65 and 79 years old in good health and CMV-seropositive. The CDR3 runs from the conserved cysteine through the conserved F or W. A D gene is named only where the DNA matches it firmly. Not all rows give a size; the values are once, few, many and, for expanded clones, a class.

d_call: NA
clone_size: NA
v_call: TRBV28
j_call: TRBJ1-1
cdr3_nt: TGTGCCAGCAGTTTAATCGCGGTGAACACTGAAGCTTTCTTT
cdr3_aa: CASSLIAVNTEAFF

d_call: TRBD2
clone_size: NA
v_call: TRBV7-9
j_call: TRBJ2-2
cdr3_nt: TGTGCCAGCAGCTTACTAGCGGGAGCGGACGGGGAGCTGTTTTTT
cdr3_aa: CASSLLAGADGELFF

d_call: TRBD1
clone_size: few
v_call: TRBV5-6
j_call: TRBJ2-7
cdr3_nt: TGTGCCAGCAGCCCTCGTCCCGGGACAGGCTTCGGGTTCCACGAGCAGTACTTC
cdr3_aa: CASSPRPGTGFGFHEQYF

d_call: NA
clone_size: NA
v_call: TRBV11-2
j_call: TRBJ2-7
cdr3_nt: TGTGCCAGCAAAACTCCGGGACATAACGAGCAGTACTTC
cdr3_aa: CASKTPGHNEQYF

d_call: TRBD1
clone_size: NA
v_call: TRBV7-3
j_call: TRBJ2-2
cdr3_nt: TGTGCCAGCAGCTTAACGGGTCAGGGGGCGAGAACCGGGGAGCTGTTTTTT
cdr3_aa: CASSLTGQGARTGELFF

d_call: NA
clone_size: few
v_call: TRBV2
j_call: TRBJ1-2
cdr3_nt: TGTGCCAGCAGTCCGGGGGTGGGGCATGGCTACACCTTC
cdr3_aa: CASSPGVGHGYTF

d_call: NA
clone_size: NA
v_call: TRBV6-6
j_call: TRBJ2-7
cdr3_nt: TGTGCCAGCAGGCCCCGACAGGATTCCTACGAGCAGTACTTC
cdr3_aa: CASRPRQDSYEQYF

d_call: NA
clone_size: NA
v_call: TRBV19
j_call: TRBJ2-5
cdr3_nt: TGTGCCAGTAGTATGGAGAGTACAGGGTTATCAAGAGAGACCCAGTACTTC
cdr3_aa: CASSMESTGLSRETQYF

d_call: TRBD1
clone_size: NA
v_call: TRBV2
j_call: TRBJ2-1
cdr3_nt: TGTGCCAGCAGTTCAACAGGGGGGAATGAGCAGTTCTTC
cdr3_aa: CASSSTGGNEQFF

d_call: TRBD1
clone_size: NA
v_call: TRBV5-5
j_call: TRBJ1-5
cdr3_nt: TGTGCCGGCAGCCTACAGGGGTCTGGCAATCAGCCCCAGCATTTT
cdr3_aa: CAGSLQGSGNQPQHF

d_call: NA
clone_size: NA
v_call: TRBV5-4
j_call: TRBJ2-5
cdr3_nt: TGTGCCAGCAGCTTCTCAGGGGTACGGACCCAGTACTTC
cdr3_aa: CASSFSGVRTQYF

d_call: TRBD2
clone_size: NA
v_call: TRBV4-2
j_call: TRBJ2-1
cdr3_nt: TGTGCCAGCAGCCCCCGGACTAGCGGGATAAACAATGAGCAGTTCTTC
cdr3_aa: CASSPRTSGINNEQFF

d_call: NA
clone_size: NA
v_call: TRBV28
j_call: TRBJ2-7
cdr3_nt: TGTGCCAGCAGTTCACAGGGTCCCGAGCAGTACTTC
cdr3_aa: CASSSQGPEQYF

d_call: TRBD2
clone_size: NA
v_call: TRBV7-9
j_call: TRBJ2-2
cdr3_nt: TGTGCCAGCAGCCCTCCGAGATGGCGGGGGGGCAGATCTCCCGGGGAGCTGTTTTTT
cdr3_aa: CASSPPRWRGGRSPGELFF

d_call: NA
clone_size: NA
v_call: TRBV6-5
j_call: TRBJ2-5
cdr3_nt: TGTGCCAGCAGTTATGTGCGTTACGAGACCCAGTACTTC
cdr3_aa: CASSYVRYETQYF

d_call: NA
clone_size: NA
v_call: TRBV6-1
j_call: TRBJ2-6
cdr3_nt: TGTGCCAGCAGTGAAATGAGCTCTGGGGCCAACGTCCTGACTTTC
cdr3_aa: CASSEMSSGANVLTF

d_call: NA
clone_size: NA
v_call: TRBV27
j_call: TRBJ1-4
cdr3_nt: TGTGCCAGTTCACCCAGGGTCTCTAAGGAAAAACTGTTTTTT
cdr3_aa: CASSPRVSKEKLFF

d_call: TRBD2
clone_size: NA
v_call: TRBV11-2
j_call: TRBJ2-2
cdr3_nt: TGTGCCAGCAGCCCCGGGACTAGAGGGAACACCGGGGAGCTGTTTTTT
cdr3_aa: CASSPGTRGNTGELFF

d_call: NA
clone_size: NA
v_call: TRBV10-3
j_call: TRBJ2-1
cdr3_nt: TGTGCCATCAGTGGCGTAGTGGATGAGCAGTTCTTC
cdr3_aa: CAISGVVDEQFF

d_call: TRBD1
clone_size: NA
v_call: TRBV19
j_call: TRBJ2-7
cdr3_nt: TGTGCCAGTAGCACCACCAGGGGGCTTTCCGAGCAGTACTTC
cdr3_aa: CASSTTRGLSEQYF

d_call: NA
clone_size: NA
v_call: TRBV28
j_call: TRBJ2-7
cdr3_nt: TGTGCCAGCAGTTTCGGAAGGCGGGGCGACGAGCAGTACTTC
cdr3_aa: CASSFGRRGDEQYF

d_call: NA
clone_size: NA
v_call: TRBV5-4
j_call: TRBJ2-1
cdr3_nt: TGTGCCAGCAGCCCAAATACGGGTGGCACCTACAATGAGCAGTTCTTC
cdr3_aa: CASSPNTGGTYNEQFF

d_call: NA
clone_size: NA
v_call: TRBV19
j_call: TRBJ2-7
cdr3_nt: TGTGCCAGTAGTATTCGACAGACCTACGAGCAGTACTTC
cdr3_aa: CASSIRQTYEQYF

d_call: TRBD1
clone_size: NA
v_call: TRBV2
j_call: TRBJ1-5
cdr3_nt: TGTGCCACCACCCCGCAGGGGGGCAATCAGCCCCAGCATTTT
cdr3_aa: CATTPQGGNQPQHF

d_call: NA
clone_size: once
v_call: TRBV5-1
j_call: TRBJ2-5
cdr3_nt: TGCGCCAGCAGCTTGGCGGGTTATGAGACCCAGTACTTC
cdr3_aa: CASSLAGYETQYF

d_call: NA
clone_size: NA
v_call: TRBV5-1
j_call: TRBJ2-7
cdr3_nt: TGCGCCAGCAGCTTGGAGGGTTGGGGCAGCGACTACGAGCAGTACTTC
cdr3_aa: CASSLEGWGSDYEQYF

d_call: NA
clone_size: NA
v_call: TRBV19
j_call: TRBJ1-5
cdr3_nt: TGTGCCAGTAGTCAAGGGGTGGGGCAGCCCCAGCATTTT
cdr3_aa: CASSQGVGQPQHF

d_call: NA
clone_size: NA
v_call: TRBV15
j_call: TRBJ2-5
cdr3_nt: TGTGCCACCAGCACAGGCGACAACGGCCAAGAGACCCAGTACTTC
cdr3_aa: CATSTGDNGQETQYF

d_call: NA
clone_size: NA
v_call: TRBV7-2
j_call: TRBJ1-1
cdr3_nt: TGTGCCAGCACGCCACCGGGAAGGACCAACACTGAAGCTTTCTTT
cdr3_aa: CASTPPGRTNTEAFF

d_call: TRBD1
clone_size: NA
v_call: TRBV6-1
j_call: TRBJ2-3
cdr3_nt: TGTGCCACCGCAGCTAGGGACAGGGACACAGATACGCAGTATTTT
cdr3_aa: CATAARDRDTDTQYF